This TCR beta chain was identified in a study of T cell responses to AZD1222 COVID-19 vaccine. Whole-study context: Second doses at about 4 or about 12 weeks were pooled.

General observations from the study: Unmutated regions of variants are reportedly targeted by nearly half of spike-specific TCRs. Females outnumbered males among donors, who were mostly white British; clonal diversity was possibly underestimated. Spike-specific TCR breadth and depth grew following two AZD1222 doses.

Points on this clone: Its antigen is still unknown.

Here immunoSEQ multiplex PCR was the method, and the copy in TCRdb shows in-frame clones only, minus some. The table has some 120,000 clones, about nine tenths seen once. The sequencing used peripheral blood, collected on day 0 of AZD1222 vaccination. The TCR was taken from an adult in good health.

CDR3 region: CASSYPRNYYGYTF. CDR3 sequence (DNA): TGTGCCAGCAGTTACCCGCGGAACTACTATGGCTACACCTTC. The chain uses TRBV6-2 or TRBV6-3 and TRBJ1-2; D remains unclear. The V gene's germline CDR1 is MNHEY and CDR2 SVGEGT. This CDR3 is 14 amino acids long. Trimming pared 2 bases from V and 3 bases from J, leaving 10 bases between.